This T cell receptor beta chain stems from a study of blood T cell repertoires in COVID-19. Study at large: The study drew acute and convalescent COVID-19 samples from the United States, Italy and Spain.

CDR1 is SGHTA, CDR2 FQGTGA, per germline. The CDR3 consists of 15 residues. J was trimmed by 5 bases and V by 7 bases; bases with no gene match: 10. Followed longitudinally, the Seattle patients had been enrolled during active infection. Per the study methods: Estimation of nucleated cell counts relied on the amplification of reference gene primers. The protocol was immunoSEQ multiplex PCR, while the TCRdb copy is restricted to in-frame clones and leaves out a portion. For V, J and clone size, that table is used; D and trimming come from the DNA. The sample shows about 180,000 clones, 80% to 85% of them seen only once.

Specimen: peripheral blood. This chain uses TRBV7-3 with TRBJ2-2; 7 nucleotides line up with TRBD1. This TCR derives from a woman aged 35 to 49 with COVID-19, enrolled during active disease. The CDR3 DNA reads as TGTGCCAGCACCCCGGAGACAGGGAGTACCGGGGAGCTGTTTTTT. Amino acid sequence: CASTPETGSTGELFF.